These 27 T cell receptor beta chains share one sample of origin, sequenced in a study of blood T cell repertoires in COVID-19. Only in-frame clones appear in the TCRdb table, and some are missing; sequencing was by immunoSEQ multiplex PCR. The sample consists of around 59,000 clones, approximately 80% of them appearing once. Input material: peripheral blood. These receptors came from a man aged 80 or over with acute or convalescent COVID-19.

The CDR3 DNA sequence: TGTGCCAGCAGCTTGTCGGTCAATGAGCAGTTCTTC. Amino acids: CASSLSVNEQFF. The chain couples TRBV5-5 to TRBJ2-1; no clear D. Trimming removed 1 base from V and 6 bases from J, with 5 bases in between. CDR3 size: 12 residues. Germline V gives CDR1 SGHKS, CDR2 YYEKEE (reference sequence).

The V call is TRBV4-1, the J call TRBJ2-1, with no clear D. Germline V gives CDR1 MGHRA, CDR2 YSYEKL. The CDR3 sequence is 16 residues long. The V end was cut by 1 base, the J end by 2 bases, with 12 bases between. The CDR3 sequence is CASSQVNLVTYNEQFF. CDR3 bases: TGCGCCAGCAGCCAAGTAAACCTAGTTACCTACAATGAGCAGTTCTTC.

V and J are TRBV7-9 and TRBJ2-1; TRBD2 is a possible D gene (5 bases). This CDR3 spans 13 amino acids. Germline V gives CDR1 SEHNR, CDR2 FQNEAQ (reference sequence). Trimming took off 0 bases at V and 8 bases at J, with 8 bases between the two ends. The CDR3 loop is CASSLAGVDEQFF. In DNA, the CDR3 is TGTGCCAGCAGCTTAGCGGGAGTGGATGAGCAGTTCTTC. The whole variable domain, filled in from reference TRBV7-9 and TRBJ2-1, reads DTGVSQNPRHKITKRGQNVTFRCDPISEHNRLYWYRQTLGQGPEFLTYFQNEAQLEKSRLLSDRFSAERPKGSFSTLEIQRTEQGDSAMYLCASSLAGVDEQFFGPGTRLTVL.

The rearrangement uses TRBV5-6 and TRBJ1-2, with TRBD1 identical over 7 bases. The V gene's germline CDR1 is SGHDT and CDR2 YYEEEE. This CDR3 comprises 16 residues. The V and J ends lost 4 bases and 6 bases, in that order; junction bases with no gene match: 15. CDR3 coding DNA: TGTGCCAGCAGCACCGGACAGGCAAAACCCAGAAATGGCTACACCTTC. This translates into CASSTGQAKPRNGYTF.

This clone was recorded once. The chain is built from TRBV3-1 (or the pseudogene TRBV3-2) and TRBJ2-3, with D hard to call. This CDR3 comprises 11 residues. Germline lookup yields CDR1 LGHDT and CDR2 YNNKEL (reference sequence). Trimming left V 8 bases short and J 2 bases short, with 5 bases between. The CDR3 nucleotides read TGTGCCAGCTCCGTCACAGATACGCAGTATTTT. Translating it yields CASSVTDTQYF.

The J gene is TRBJ1-2, the V gene TRBV18, with D possibly being TRBD1 (5 bases). This CDR3 comprises 17 residues. Per germline, CDR1 KGHSH and CDR2 LQKENI. Trimming took 0 bases from V and 4 from J, leaving 18 bases between them. This CDR3 reads CASSPPEQGVGPYGYTF. CDR3 nucleotides: TGTGCCAGCTCACCACCGGAGCAGGGTGTCGGTCCCTATGGCTACACCTTC.

The chain carries TRBV7-9 and TRBJ2-3, with D possibly TRBD1 on 5 matching bases. The CDR3 contains 16 residues. Deletions cut 6 bases from V and 6 bases from J, with 22 bases between. CDR1 is SEHNR and CDR2 is FQNEAQ in the germline V gene (reference sequence). CDR3 sequence reads: CASSKRVAGKKDTQYF. The CDR3 region has the DNA TGTGCCAGCAGTAAAAGGGTAGCAGGGAAGAAGGATACGCAGTATTTT.

The sample holds one count of this clone. The rearrangement links TRBV11-3 to TRBJ2-2, with 14 nucleotides matching TRBD2. The CDR3 is 20 amino acids. Looked up from germline, CDR1 is SGHNT and CDR2 is YENEEA. Trimming at V came to 4 bases and at J to 0 bases, leaving 10 bases not matched to a gene. DNA for the CDR3: TGTGCCAGCAGCTCGTACCCGGGACTAGCGGGGGTTACGAACACCGGGGAGCTGTTTTTT. The encoded protein is CASSSYPGLAGVTNTGELFF.

This chain connects TRBV5-6 to TRBJ1-2; D possibly corresponds to TRBD1 (5 bases). V was cut by 4 bases and J by 0 bases, with 16 bases left in between. There are 16 residues in the CDR3. CDR1 is SGHDT and CDR2 is YYEEEE in the germline V gene. Here the CDR3 DNA reads TGTGCCAGCAGCCTACTGCAGGGCGCTGCTAACTATGGCTACACCTTC. This gives the protein CASSLLQGAANYGYTF.

The genes are TRBV5-1 and TRBJ1-3; the D gene is possibly TRBD1 (6 bases). The CDR3 covers 17 residues. With 4 bases removed from V and 2 bases from J, the gap between germline ends came to 19 bases. Germline CDR1 reads SGHRS; CDR2 reads YFSETQ. The CDR3 here is CASSPVAGEATGNTIYF. The CDR3 DNA reads as TGCGCCAGCAGCCCGGTAGCAGGGGAAGCAACTGGAAACACCATATATTTT.

The chain employs TRBV19 and TRBJ2-2, with 7 positions matching TRBD2. This CDR3 has 15 residues. The J segment lost 5 bases and the V segment lost 6 bases, leaving 9 bases of the junction unmatched. CDR1 is LNHDA and CDR2 is SQIVND in the germline V gene (reference sequence). The CDR3 protein is CASRGVEAGTGELFF. The DNA of the CDR3 is TGTGCCAGTAGGGGGGTCGAAGCGGGAACCGGGGAGCTGTTTTTT.

This clone was seen just once. This chain uses TRBV2 with TRBJ2-1; 7 bases are a match to TRBD2. The CDR3 runs 15 residues. Trimming took 6 bases from V and 8 from J; bases not matched to a gene: 13. Per the germline V gene, CDR1 is SNHLY and CDR2 is FYNNEI. CDR3 sequence (DNA): TGTGCCAGCAGCCGGGCCAGCGGGATGATCGATGAGCAGTTCTTC. Encoded protein: CASSRASGMIDEQFF.

The chain employs TRBV5-1 and TRBJ1-4; D not certain. Trimming removed 4 bases at V and 6 bases at J, with 19 bases between. Germline V gene lookup returns CDR1 SGHRS and CDR2 YFSETQ. The CDR3 consists of 16 residues. CDR3 region: CASSPEGRGGDEKLFF. The CDR3 DNA is TGCGCCAGCAGCCCTGAAGGCCGGGGTGGGGATGAAAAACTGTTTTTT.

The chain uses TRBV19 and TRBJ1-3; tentative D call: TRBD1 (6 bases). V gave up 4 bases and J gave up 0 bases, with 13 bases separating them. The CDR3 has 16 residues. Looked up from germline, CDR1 is LNHDA and CDR2 is SQIVND (reference sequence). CDR3 coding DNA: TGTGCCAGTAGTACCACAGGGTTCGGCTCTGGAAACACCATATATTTT. This sequence encodes CASSTTGFGSGNTIYF.

The chain links TRBV6-1 to TRBJ2-3; TRBD2 aligns across 8 bases. The V and J ends lost 2 bases and 5 bases, in that order; junction bases with no gene match: 18. The germline CDR1 and CDR2 sequences are MNHNS and SASEGT. This CDR3 contains 19 residues. The CDR3 DNA is TGTGCCAGCAGTGAAACCCCACTAGGGTTAGCGGGATTTGGAGATACGCAGTATTTT. It yields the protein CASSETPLGLAGFGDTQYF.

The chain employs TRBV11-2 and TRBJ2-2; D not certain. This CDR3 is 11 amino acids long. Germline values: CDR1 SGHAT, CDR2 FQNNGV. V was clipped by 3 bases and J by 7 bases, with 3 bases between them. CDR3 region: CASSFGGELFF. CDR3 nucleotide sequence: TGTGCCAGCAGCTTCGGCGGGGAGCTGTTTTTT. Supplemented by reference TRBV11-2 and TRBJ2-2, the full variable domain reads EAGVAQSPRYKIIEKRQSVAFWCNPISGHATLYWYQQILGQGPKLLIQFQNNGVVDDSQLPKDRFSAERLKGVDSTLKIQPAKLEDSAVYLCASSFGGELFFGEGSRLTVL.

The chain links TRBV11-3 to TRBJ1-2, with 10 bases identical to TRBD1. The germline V gene has CDR1 SGHNT and CDR2 YENEEA. The length of the CDR3 is 14 residues. Unmatched junction bases numbered 4, after V lost 5 bases and J lost 4 bases. The CDR3 nucleotides read TGTGCCAGCAGCGCCCGACAGGGGGCCTATGGCTACACCTTC. Translating gives CASSARQGAYGYTF.

In this sample, this clone turned up once. The J gene is TRBJ2-1, the V gene TRBV28; tentative D call: TRBD2 (6 bases). The germline V gene has CDR1 MDHEN and CDR2 SYDVKM. V was clipped by 8 bases and J by 4 bases, with 15 bases between them. The CDR3 spans 14 residues. CDR3 region: CASETGGAYNEQFF. Here the CDR3 DNA reads TGTGCCAGCGAGACCGGAGGGGCTTACAATGAGCAGTTCTTC.

The J gene is TRBJ1-6, the V gene TRBV14, with D possibly matching TRBD1 (5 bases). CDR3 length: 15 residues. Germline V CDR1 and CDR2: SGHDN, FVKESK. With 0 bases removed from V and 6 bases from J, the gap between germline ends came to 9 bases. CDR3 sequence: CASSQENRFNSPLHF. In nucleotides, the CDR3 is TGTGCCAGCAGCCAAGAAAACAGGTTTAATTCACCCCTCCACTTT.

Worth noting for this clone: This CDR3 is also generated by other DNA sequences in the sample. The chain uses TRBV28 and TRBJ1-1; D unclear. Deletions cut 2 bases from V and 1 base from J, with 8 bases between. Germline loops: CDR1 MDHEN, CDR2 SYDVKM. This CDR3 comprises 14 residues. CDR3 sequence: CASSLPGENTEAFF. CDR3 nucleotide sequence: TGTGCCAGCAGTTTACCCGGGGAGAACACTGAAGCTTTCTTT.

The rearrangement uses TRBV14 and TRBJ1-2; TRBD1 might be the D (5 bases). Germline V gives CDR1 SGHDN, CDR2 FVKESK. This CDR3 is built from 13 residues. Between the trimmed V and J ends, which lost 4 bases and 1 base, there was a span of 7 bases. CDR3 in amino acids: CASSLGLNYGYTF. DNA of the CDR3: TGTGCCAGCAGCCTGGGACTTAACTATGGCTACACCTTC. Based on the CDR3 plus reference TRBV14 and TRBJ1-2, the full variable domain is EAGVTQFPSHSVIEKGQTVTLRCDPISGHDNLYWYRRVMGKEIKFLLHFVKESKQDESGMPNNRFLAERTGGTYSTLKVQPAELEDSGVYFCASSLGLNYGYTFGSGTRLTVV.

This chain links TRBV3-1 (or the pseudogene TRBV3-2) with TRBJ2-7, with D possibly matching TRBD2 (6 bases). V was trimmed by 2 bases and J by 1 base, leaving 9 bases between them. There are 14 residues in the CDR3. The germline gives CDR1 LGHDT, CDR2 YNNKEL (reference sequence). The CDR3 protein is CASSQFGGSYEQYF. CDR3 bases: TGTGCCAGCAGCCAATTCGGAGGGTCCTACGAGCAGTACTTC.

CDR3 protein: CASSQDASGSNSYEQYF. CDR3 nucleotides: TGTGCCAGCAGCCAAGATGCTAGCGGATCGAACTCCTACGAGCAGTACTTC. The V and J genes are TRBV4-2 and TRBJ2-7; 7 positions agree with TRBD2. V lost 0 bases to trimming and J lost 0 bases; unmatched junction nucleotides: 8. This CDR3 contains 17 residues. The germline V gene encodes CDR1 LGHNA and CDR2 YNFKEQ.

The V gene is TRBV30, the J gene TRBJ1-2, with 9 nucleotides matching TRBD1. Germline loops: CDR1 GTSNPN, CDR2 SVGIG (reference sequence). This CDR3 spans 18 amino acids. The J segment lost 4 bases and the V segment lost 0 bases, leaving 15 bases of the junction unmatched. The CDR3 sequence is CAWSVIGGGTGPGYGYTF. The CDR3 DNA sequence: TGTGCCTGGAGTGTAATCGGGGGCGGGACAGGGCCGGGCTATGGCTACACCTTC.

This clone turned up a few times. The chain combines TRBV6-5 with TRBJ1-5, with a tentative D call TRBD1 (5 bases). Germline-derived CDR1 and CDR2 are MNHEY and SVGAGI. V was clipped by 4 bases and J by 3 bases, with 7 bases between them. This CDR3 is built from 13 residues. The CDR3 region has the DNA TGTGCCAGCAGTTTGACAGTCAATCAGCCCCAGCATTTT. This sequence encodes CASSLTVNQPQHF.

This chain connects TRBV7-9 to TRBJ2-1; D not certain. The length of the CDR3 is 12 residues. Germline CDR1 is SEHNR and CDR2 is FQNEAQ (reference sequence). The V end lost 3 bases, the J end lost 9 bases, and 9 bases lay between the germline ends. The CDR3 sequence: CASSLRVAEQFF. DNA for the CDR3: TGTGCCAGCAGCTTGCGAGTCGCTGAGCAGTTCTTC.

This chain links TRBV27 with TRBJ2-7, with D perhaps TRBD1 (5 bases). The ends were cut back, 6 bases at V and 2 bases at J, with 17 bases in the middle. CDR3 size: 15 residues. CDR1 is MNHEY and CDR2 is SMNVEV in the germline V gene (reference sequence). CDR3 in amino acids: CASRKGQSGTYEQYF. As DNA, the CDR3 is TGTGCCAGCAGGAAGGGGCAGAGTGGTACCTACGAGCAGTACTTC.